This T cell receptor (beta chain) was sequenced for a study of T cell clonality in common variable immunodeficiency. Germline V gene data show CDR1 as DFQATT and CDR2 as SNEGSKA (reference sequence). This CDR3 is 12 amino acids long. V lost 1 base to trimming and J lost 7 bases; unmatched junction nucleotides: 3. Control and CVID samples contributed equal amounts of genomic DNA. The protocol was immunoSEQ multiplex PCR, while the TCRdb copy is restricted to in-frame clones and leaves out a portion. The record shows some 50,000 clones for this sample, with no singletons present. About this clone: The observed sequence ends 3 residues before the CDR3 terminus, with the missing tail filled in from the germline J gene.

This sequence originates from a person between 18 and 75 years old in good health. The sample was peripheral blood mononuclear cells. The chain employs TRBV20-1 and TRBJ1-1; 7 positions agree with TRBD1. The CDR3 here is CSARGDRYEAFF. CDR3 bases read: TGCAGTGCTAGAGGGGACAGATATGAA.